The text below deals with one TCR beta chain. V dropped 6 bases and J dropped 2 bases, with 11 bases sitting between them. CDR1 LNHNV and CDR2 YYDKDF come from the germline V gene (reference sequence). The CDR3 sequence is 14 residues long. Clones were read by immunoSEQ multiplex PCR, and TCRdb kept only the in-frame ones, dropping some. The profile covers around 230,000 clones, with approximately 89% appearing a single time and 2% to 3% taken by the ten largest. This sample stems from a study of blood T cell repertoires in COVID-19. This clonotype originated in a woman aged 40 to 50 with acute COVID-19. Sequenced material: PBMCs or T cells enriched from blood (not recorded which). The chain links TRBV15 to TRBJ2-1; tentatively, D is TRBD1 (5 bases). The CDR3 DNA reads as TGTGCCACCAGTCAGGGCGCTACCTACAATGAGCAGTTCTTC. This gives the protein CATSQGATYNEQFF. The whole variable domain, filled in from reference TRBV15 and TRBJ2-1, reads DAMVIQNPRYQVTQFGKPVTLSCSQTLNHNVMYWYQQKSSQAPKLLFHYYDKDFNNEADTPDNFQSRRPNTSFCFLDIRSPGLGDTAMYLCATSQGATYNEQFFGPGTRLTVL.